Following are 6 T cell receptor beta chains from one sample sequenced in a study of cytomegalovirus exposure and HLA in healthy donors. The PCR ran on 60 Vbeta and 13 Jbeta primers. Repertoires were generated with immunoSEQ multiplex PCR, while TCRdb's copy carries only in-frame clones and drops some. The table has 100,000 to 120,000 clones, about 16% seen once. Sequencing input: PBMCs. These receptors were taken from a female donor in good health and CMV-seronegative.

The sample holds a few counts of this clone. The CDR3 reads CASSQTGTYEQYF. The CDR3 DNA reads as TGTGCCAGCAGCCAAACAGGTACCTACGAGCAGTACTTC. The chain combines TRBV13 with TRBJ2-7; D might be TRBD1 (5 bases). This CDR3 is 13 amino acids long. The V end was cut by 5 bases, the J end by 2 bases, with 10 bases between. Per germline, CDR1 PRHDT and CDR2 FYEKMQ (reference sequence).

This clone showed up just a few times. CDR3: CAWVTSGGRDTQYF. DNA of the CDR3: TGTGCCTGGGTGACTAGCGGGGGCCGTGATACGCAGTATTTT. V and J are TRBV30 and TRBJ2-3; 12 bases map to TRBD2. V dropped 5 bases and J dropped 6; count of bases not matched to a gene: 6. The CDR3 is made up of 14 amino acids. Germline loops: CDR1 GTSNPN, CDR2 SVGIG (reference sequence).

The genes are TRBV6-1 and TRBJ2-7, with D tentatively TRBD2 (5 bases). V lost 5 bases and J lost 6, with 20 bases in between. The germline gives CDR1 MNHNS, CDR2 SASEGT. CDR3 size: 15 residues. CDR3 coding DNA: TGTGCCAGCAGTTCCCAGTATTCGGGGATTAGCGAGCAGTACTTC. Translated, it gives CASSSQYSGISEQYF.

This clone was seen a few times. The CDR3, as DNA: TGTGCCTGGAGTCGGAGGGGGAACACTGAAGCTTTCTTT. It translates to CAWSRRGNTEAFF. The genes are TRBV30 and TRBJ1-1; possibly TRBD1 for D (5 bases). Germline assignment: CDR1 GTSNPN and CDR2 SVGIG (reference sequence). The CDR3 is made up of 13 amino acids. The V end was cut by 2 bases, the J end by 1 base, with 8 bases between.

The chain employs TRBV28 and TRBJ1-2; D remains unclear. This CDR3 has 17 amino acids. V dropped 2 bases and J dropped 2 bases, with 18 bases sitting between them. Germline CDR1 MDHEN, CDR2 SYDVKM. DNA for the CDR3: TGTGCCAGCAGTTTAGTGGGCAGACGGAGAGGGAACTATGGCTACACCTTC. Encoded protein: CASSLVGRRRGNYGYTF.

The V and J genes are TRBV2 and TRBJ2-7; 7 nucleotides align to TRBD1. Germline CDR1 SNHLY, CDR2 FYNNEI. The CDR3 totals 13 residues. V shed 7 bases, J shed 1 base, and the junction held 4 bases outside the gene matches. CDR3 sequence reads: CASMRTGSYEQYF. The CDR3 bases are TGTGCCAGCATGCGGACAGGTTCCTACGAGCAGTACTTC.